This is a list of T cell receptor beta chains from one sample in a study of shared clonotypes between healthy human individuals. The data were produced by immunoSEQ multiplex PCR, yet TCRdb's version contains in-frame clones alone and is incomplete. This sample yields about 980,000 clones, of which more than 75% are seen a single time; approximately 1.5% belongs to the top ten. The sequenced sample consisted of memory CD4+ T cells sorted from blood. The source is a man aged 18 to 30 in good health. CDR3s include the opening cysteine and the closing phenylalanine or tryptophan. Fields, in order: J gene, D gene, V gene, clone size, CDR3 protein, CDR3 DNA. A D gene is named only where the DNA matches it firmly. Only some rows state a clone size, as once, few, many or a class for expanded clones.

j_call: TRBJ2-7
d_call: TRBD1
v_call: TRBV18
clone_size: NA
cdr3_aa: CASSRGQSRDEQYF
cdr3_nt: TGTGCCAGCTCACGGGGACAGTCCAGAGACGAGCAGTACTTC

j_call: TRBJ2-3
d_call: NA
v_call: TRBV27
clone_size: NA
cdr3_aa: CASTSGLTDTQYF
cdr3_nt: TGTGCCAGCACCTCGGGCCTCACAGATACGCAGTATTTT

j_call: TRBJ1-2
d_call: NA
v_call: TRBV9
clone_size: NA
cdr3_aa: CASSVDRSDGYTF
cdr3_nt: TGTGCCAGCAGCGTAGATCGGTCGGATGGCTACACCTTC

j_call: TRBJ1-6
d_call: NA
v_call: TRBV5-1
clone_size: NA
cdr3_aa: CASSHGRGPNSPLHF
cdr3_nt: TGCGCCAGCAGCCATGGTAGGGGCCCTAATTCACCCCTCCACTTT

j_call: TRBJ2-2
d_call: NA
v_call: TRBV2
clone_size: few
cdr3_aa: CASHPLGGRGGELFF
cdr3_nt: TGTGCCAGCCATCCTCTAGGAGGCCGGGGCGGGGAGCTGTTTTTT

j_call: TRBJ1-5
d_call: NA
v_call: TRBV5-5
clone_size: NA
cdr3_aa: CASSLEGRVEQPQHF
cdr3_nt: TGTGCCAGCAGCTTGGAGGGACGCGTTGAACAGCCCCAGCATTTT

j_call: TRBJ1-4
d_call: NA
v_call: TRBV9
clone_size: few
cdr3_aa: CASSPRSTVQEKLFF
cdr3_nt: TGTGCCAGCAGCCCCCGTAGCACAGTTCAAGAAAAACTGTTTTTT

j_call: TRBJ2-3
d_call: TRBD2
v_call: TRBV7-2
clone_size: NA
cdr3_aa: CASSPRDYPTDTQYF
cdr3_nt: TGTGCCAGCAGCCCCAGGGACTATCCCACAGATACGCAGTATTTT

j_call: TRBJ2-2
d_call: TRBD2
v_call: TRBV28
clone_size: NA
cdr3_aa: CASRSGGVTGELFF
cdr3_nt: TGTGCCAGCAGATCGGGGGGAGTTACCGGGGAGCTGTTTTTT

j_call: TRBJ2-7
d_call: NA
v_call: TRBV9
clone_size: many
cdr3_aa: CASSVPGRPSSYEQYF
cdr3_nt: TGTGCCAGCAGCGTACCTGGACGGCCGAGCTCCTACGAGCAGTACTTC

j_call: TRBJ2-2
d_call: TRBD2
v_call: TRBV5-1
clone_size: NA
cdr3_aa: CASTRLAGGNTGELFF
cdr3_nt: TGCGCCAGCACGCGACTAGCGGGGGGCAACACCGGGGAGCTGTTTTTT

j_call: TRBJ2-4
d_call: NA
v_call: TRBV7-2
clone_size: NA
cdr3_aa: CASSVGGTGTLSGIQYF
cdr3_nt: TGTGCCAGCAGCGTAGGGGGGACCGGGACTCTCTCCGGCATTCAGTACTTC

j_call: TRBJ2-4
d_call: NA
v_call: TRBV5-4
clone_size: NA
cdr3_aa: CASSSNRVNIQYF
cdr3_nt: TGTGCCAGCAGCTCCAACAGGGTGAACATTCAGTACTTC

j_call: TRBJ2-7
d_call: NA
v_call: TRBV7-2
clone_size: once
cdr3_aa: CASSLGGTAYEQYF
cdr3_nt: TGTGCCAGCAGCTTAGGGGGGACTGCCTACGAGCAGTACTTC

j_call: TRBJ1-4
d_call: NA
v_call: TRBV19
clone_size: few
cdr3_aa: CASSIGGTGAEKLFF
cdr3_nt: TGTGCCAGTAGTATCGGGGGGACCGGAGCAGAAAAACTGTTTTTT

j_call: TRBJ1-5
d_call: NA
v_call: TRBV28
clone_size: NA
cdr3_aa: CASSLPGLRPQPQHF
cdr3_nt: TGTGCCAGCAGTTTGCCAGGACTAAGACCTCAGCCCCAGCATTTT

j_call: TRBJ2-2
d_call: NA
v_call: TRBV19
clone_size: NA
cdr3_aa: CASRDRGELFF
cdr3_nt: TGTGCCAGTAGGGATAGGGGGGAGCTGTTTTTT

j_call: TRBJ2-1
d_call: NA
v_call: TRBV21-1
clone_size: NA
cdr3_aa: CASNPRQTLTNEQFF
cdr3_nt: TGTGCCAGCAACCCCCGGCAGACACTCACGAATGAGCAGTTCTTC

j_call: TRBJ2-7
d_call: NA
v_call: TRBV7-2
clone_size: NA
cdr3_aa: CASSSFLGGPYEQYF
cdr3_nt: TGTGCCAGCAGCTCCTTCCTCGGGGGACCCTACGAGCAGTACTTC

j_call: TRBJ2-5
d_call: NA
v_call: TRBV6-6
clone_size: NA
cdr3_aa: CASRLGPSETQYF
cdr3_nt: TGTGCCAGCCGTTTGGGTCCTTCGGAGACCCAGTACTTC

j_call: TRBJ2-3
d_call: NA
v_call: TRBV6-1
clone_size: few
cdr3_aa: CASSRNREGTDTQYF
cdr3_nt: TGTGCCAGCAGTCGAAACAGGGAGGGCACAGATACGCAGTATTTT

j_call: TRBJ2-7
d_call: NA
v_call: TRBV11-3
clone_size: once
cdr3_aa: CASSLDYRGEQYF
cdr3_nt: TGTGCCAGCAGCTTAGACTACAGAGGCGAGCAGTACTTC

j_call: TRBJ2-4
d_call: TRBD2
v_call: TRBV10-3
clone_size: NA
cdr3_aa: CAISESSGGMAKNIQYF
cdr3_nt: TGTGCCATCAGTGAGTCATCGGGGGGGATGGCCAAAAACATTCAGTACTTC

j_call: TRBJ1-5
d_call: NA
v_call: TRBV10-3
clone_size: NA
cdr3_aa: CAISESRGASNQPQHF
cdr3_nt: TGTGCCATCAGTGAGTCGAGAGGTGCGAGCAATCAGCCCCAGCATTTT

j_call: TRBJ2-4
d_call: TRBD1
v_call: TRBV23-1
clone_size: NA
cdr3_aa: CASSHLETGLGNIQYF
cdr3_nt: TGCGCCAGCAGTCATCTTGAGACAGGGTTGGGGAACATTCAGTACTTC

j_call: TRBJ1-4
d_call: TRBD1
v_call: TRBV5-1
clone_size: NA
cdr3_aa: CASRRDSSTNEKLFF
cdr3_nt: TGCGCCAGCAGGAGGGACAGCTCAACTAATGAAAAACTGTTTTTT

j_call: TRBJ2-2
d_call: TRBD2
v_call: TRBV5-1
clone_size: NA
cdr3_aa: CASSLGLATNTGELFF
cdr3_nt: TGCGCCAGCAGCTTGGGACTAGCGACAAACACCGGGGAGCTGTTTTTT

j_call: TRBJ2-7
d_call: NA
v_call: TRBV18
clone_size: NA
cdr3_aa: CASSPQGGSYEQYF
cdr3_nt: TGTGCCAGCTCACCGCAGGGTGGATCCTACGAGCAGTACTTC

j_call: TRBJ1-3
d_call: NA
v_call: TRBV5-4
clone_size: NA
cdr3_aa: CASSLGQSGNTIYF
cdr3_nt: TGTGCCAGCAGCTTGGGCCAGAGCGGAAACACCATATATTTT

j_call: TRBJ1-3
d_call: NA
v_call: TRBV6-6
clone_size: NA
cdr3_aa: CASTRETLEGTIYF
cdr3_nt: TGTGCCAGCACCAGGGAAACTCTGGAAGGCACCATATATTTT

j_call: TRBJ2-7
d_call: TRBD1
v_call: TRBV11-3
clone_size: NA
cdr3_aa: CASSLRDSHEQYF
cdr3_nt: TGTGCCAGCAGCCTAAGGGACAGCCACGAGCAGTACTTC

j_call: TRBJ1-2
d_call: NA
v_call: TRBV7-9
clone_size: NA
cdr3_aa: CASSLQENNYGYTF
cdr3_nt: TGTGCCAGCAGCCTACAGGAAAATAACTATGGCTACACCTTC

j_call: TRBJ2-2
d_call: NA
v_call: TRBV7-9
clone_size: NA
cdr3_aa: CASSLMSGYTGELFF
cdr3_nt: TGTGCCAGCAGCTTAATGTCGGGTTACACCGGGGAGCTGTTTTTT

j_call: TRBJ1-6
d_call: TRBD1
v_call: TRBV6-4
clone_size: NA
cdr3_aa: CASSETPGTGRSPLHF
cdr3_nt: TGTGCCAGCAGTGAAACTCCCGGGACAGGGCGGTCACCCCTCCACTTT

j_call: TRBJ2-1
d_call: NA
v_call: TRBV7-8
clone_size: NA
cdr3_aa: CASSPWGESGGEQFF
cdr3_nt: TGTGCCAGCAGCCCCTGGGGGGAGTCGGGCGGGGAGCAGTTCTTC

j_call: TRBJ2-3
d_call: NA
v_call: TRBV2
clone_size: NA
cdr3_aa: CASSRGRTDTQYF
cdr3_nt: TGTGCCAGCAGCAGGGGCCGCACAGATACGCAGTATTTT

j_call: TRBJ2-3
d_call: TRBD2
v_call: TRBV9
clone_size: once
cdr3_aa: CASSVTSGGTASTDTQYF
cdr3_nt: TGTGCCAGCAGCGTGACTAGCGGGGGGACCGCATCCACAGATACGCAGTATTTT

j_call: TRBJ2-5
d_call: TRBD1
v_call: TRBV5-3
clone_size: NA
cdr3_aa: CARSFDRGRETQYF
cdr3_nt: TGTGCCAGAAGCTTCGACAGGGGACGAGAGACCCAGTACTTC

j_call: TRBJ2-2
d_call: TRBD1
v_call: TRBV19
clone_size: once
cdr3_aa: CASLDRGDNTGELFF
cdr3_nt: TGTGCCAGTCTCGACAGGGGGGATAACACCGGGGAGCTGTTTTTT

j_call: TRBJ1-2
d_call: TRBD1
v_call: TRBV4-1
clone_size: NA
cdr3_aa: CASSGTGGNYGYTF
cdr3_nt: TGCGCCAGCAGCGGGACAGGGGGCAATTATGGCTACACCTTC

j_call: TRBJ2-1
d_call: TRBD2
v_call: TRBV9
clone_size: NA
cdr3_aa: CASSKASGSFSYNEQFF
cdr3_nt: TGTGCCAGCAGCAAAGCTAGCGGGAGTTTCTCCTACAATGAGCAGTTCTTC

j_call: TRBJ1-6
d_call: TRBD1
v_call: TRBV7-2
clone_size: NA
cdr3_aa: CASSPQGGISYNSPLHF
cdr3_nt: TGTGCCAGCAGCCCCCAGGGGGGGATTTCCTATAATTCACCCCTCCACTTT

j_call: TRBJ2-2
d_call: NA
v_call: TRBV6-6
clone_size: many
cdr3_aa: CASRWGNTGELFF
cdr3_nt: TGTGCCAGCAGATGGGGGAACACCGGGGAGCTGTTTTTT

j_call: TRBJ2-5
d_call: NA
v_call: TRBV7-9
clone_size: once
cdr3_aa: CASSGPPGPKGETQYF
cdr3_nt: TGTGCCAGCAGCGGACCGCCGGGACCAAAGGGCGAGACCCAGTACTTC

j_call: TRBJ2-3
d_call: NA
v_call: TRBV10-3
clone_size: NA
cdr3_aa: CATRDAGTDTQYF
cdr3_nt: TGTGCCACGCGGGATGCTGGGACAGATACGCAGTATTTT

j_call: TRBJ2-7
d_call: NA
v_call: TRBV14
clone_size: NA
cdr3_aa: CASSRQAGGYEQYF
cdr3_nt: TGTGCCAGCAGCCGTCAGGCAGGAGGGTACGAGCAGTACTTC

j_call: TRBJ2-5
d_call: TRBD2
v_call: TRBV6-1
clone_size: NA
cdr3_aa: CASSATLAGGPIGETQYF
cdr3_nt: TGTGCCAGCAGTGCCACACTAGCGGGAGGGCCGATAGGGGAGACCCAGTACTTC